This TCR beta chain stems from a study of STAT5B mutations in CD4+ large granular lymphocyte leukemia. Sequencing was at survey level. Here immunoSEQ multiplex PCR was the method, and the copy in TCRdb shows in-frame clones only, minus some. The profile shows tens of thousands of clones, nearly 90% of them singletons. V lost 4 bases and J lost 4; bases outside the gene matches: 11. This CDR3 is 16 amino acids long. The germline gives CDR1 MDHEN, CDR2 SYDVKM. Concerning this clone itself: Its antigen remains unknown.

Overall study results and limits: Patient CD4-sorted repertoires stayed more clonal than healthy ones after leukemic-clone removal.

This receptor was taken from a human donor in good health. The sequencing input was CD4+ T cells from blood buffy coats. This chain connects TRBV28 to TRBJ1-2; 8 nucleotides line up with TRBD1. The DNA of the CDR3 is TGTGCCAGCAGTTCCCCCTTTCCGGGACAGGTCTATGGCTACACCTTC. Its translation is CASSSPFPGQVYGYTF.